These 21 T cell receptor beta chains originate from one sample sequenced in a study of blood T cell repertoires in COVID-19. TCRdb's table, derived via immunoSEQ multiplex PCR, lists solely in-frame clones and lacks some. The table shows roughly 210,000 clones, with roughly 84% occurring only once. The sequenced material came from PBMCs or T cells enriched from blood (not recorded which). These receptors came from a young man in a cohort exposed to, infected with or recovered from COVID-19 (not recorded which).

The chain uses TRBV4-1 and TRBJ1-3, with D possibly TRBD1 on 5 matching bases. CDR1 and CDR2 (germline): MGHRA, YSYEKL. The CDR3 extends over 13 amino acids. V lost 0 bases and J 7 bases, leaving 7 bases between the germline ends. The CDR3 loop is CASSQDPGNTIYF. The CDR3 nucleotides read TGCGCCAGCAGCCAAGATCCAGGGAACACCATATATTTT.

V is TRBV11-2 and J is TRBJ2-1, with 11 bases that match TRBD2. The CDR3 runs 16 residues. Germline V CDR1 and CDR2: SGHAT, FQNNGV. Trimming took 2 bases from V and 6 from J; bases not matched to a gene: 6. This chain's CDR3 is CASSLISGRASNEQFF. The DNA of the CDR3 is TGTGCCAGCAGCTTAATTAGCGGGAGGGCGTCCAATGAGCAGTTCTTC. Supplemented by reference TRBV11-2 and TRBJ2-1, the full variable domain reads EAGVAQSPRYKIIEKRQSVAFWCNPISGHATLYWYQQILGQGPKLLIQFQNNGVVDDSQLPKDRFSAERLKGVDSTLKIQPAKLEDSAVYLCASSLISGRASNEQFFGPGTRLTVL.

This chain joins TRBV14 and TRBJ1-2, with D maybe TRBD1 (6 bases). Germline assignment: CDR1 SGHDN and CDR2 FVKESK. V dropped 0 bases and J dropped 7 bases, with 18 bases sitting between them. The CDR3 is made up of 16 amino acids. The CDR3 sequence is CASSQERIGTTGGYTF. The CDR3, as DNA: TGTGCCAGCAGCCAAGAAAGAATTGGGACAACCGGTGGCTACACCTTC.

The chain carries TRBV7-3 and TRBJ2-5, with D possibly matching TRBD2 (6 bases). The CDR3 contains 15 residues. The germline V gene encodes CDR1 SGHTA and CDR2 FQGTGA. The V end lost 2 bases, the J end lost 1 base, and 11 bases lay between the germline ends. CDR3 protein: CASSLLGGTQETQYF. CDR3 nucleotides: TGTGCCAGCAGCTTACTGGGGGGAACCCAAGAGACCCAGTACTTC. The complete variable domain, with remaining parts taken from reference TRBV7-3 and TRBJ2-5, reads GAGVSQTPSNKVTEKGKYVELRCDPISGHTALYWYRQSLGQGPEFLIYFQGTGAADDSGLPNDRFFAVRPEGSVSTLKIQRTERGDSAVYLCASSLLGGTQETQYFGPGTRLLVL.

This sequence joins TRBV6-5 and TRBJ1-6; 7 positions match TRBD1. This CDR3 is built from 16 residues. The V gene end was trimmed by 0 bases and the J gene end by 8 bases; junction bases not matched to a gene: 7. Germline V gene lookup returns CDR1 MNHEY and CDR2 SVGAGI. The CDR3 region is CASSYSTGIGDSPLHF. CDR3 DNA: TGTGCCAGCAGTTACTCGACAGGGATTGGCGATTCACCCCTCCACTTT.

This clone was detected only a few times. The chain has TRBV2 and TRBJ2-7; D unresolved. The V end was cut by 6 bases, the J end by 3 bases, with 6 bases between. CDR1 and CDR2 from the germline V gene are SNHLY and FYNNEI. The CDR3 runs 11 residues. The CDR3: CASRSFYEQYF. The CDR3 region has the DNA TGTGCCAGCAGGTCATTCTACGAGCAGTACTTC. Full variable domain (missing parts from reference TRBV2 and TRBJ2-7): EPEVTQTPSHQVTQMGQEVILRCVPISNHLYFYWYRQILGQKVEFLVSFYNNEISEKSEIFDDQFSVERPDGSNFTLKIRSTKLEDSAMYFCASRSFYEQYFGPGTRLTVT.

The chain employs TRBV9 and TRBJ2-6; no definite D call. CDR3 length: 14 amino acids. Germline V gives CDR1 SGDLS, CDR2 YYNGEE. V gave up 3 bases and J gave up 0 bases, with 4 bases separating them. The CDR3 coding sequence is TGTGCCAGCAGCGGGAGCTCTGGGGCCAACGTCCTGACTTTC. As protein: CASSGSSGANVLTF.

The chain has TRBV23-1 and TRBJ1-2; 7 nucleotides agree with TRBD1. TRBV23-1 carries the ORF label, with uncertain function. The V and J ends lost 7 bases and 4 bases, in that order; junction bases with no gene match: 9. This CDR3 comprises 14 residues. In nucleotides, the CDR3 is TGCGCCAGCATCCCCCAGGACAGGACCTATGGCTACACCTTC. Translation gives CASIPQDRTYGYTF.

Here the CDR3 DNA reads TGTGCCAGCAGTGAACCTAAAAAGGGGAGGACTGAAGCTTTCTTT. Its translation: CASSEPKKGRTEAFF. The V gene is TRBV25-1, the J gene TRBJ1-1; weak D call: TRBD1 (5 bases). V lost 2 bases, J lost 5 bases, and 15 bases lay in between. CDR1 is MGHDK, CDR2 SYGVNS, per germline. The CDR3 runs 15 residues.

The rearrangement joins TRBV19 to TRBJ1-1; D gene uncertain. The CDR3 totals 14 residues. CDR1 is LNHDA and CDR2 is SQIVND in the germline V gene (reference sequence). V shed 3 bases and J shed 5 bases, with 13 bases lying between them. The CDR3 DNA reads TGTGCCAGTAGTATGTCAAGGCAGGCGACTGAAGCTTTCTTT. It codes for CASSMSRQATEAFF.

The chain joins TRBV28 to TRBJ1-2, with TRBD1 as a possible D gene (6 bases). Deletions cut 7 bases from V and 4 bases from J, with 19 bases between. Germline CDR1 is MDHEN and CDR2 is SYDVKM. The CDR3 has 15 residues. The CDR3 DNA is TGTGCCAGCATACCCCCGGACAGACGATCCTATGGCTACACCTTC. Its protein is CASIPPDRRSYGYTF.

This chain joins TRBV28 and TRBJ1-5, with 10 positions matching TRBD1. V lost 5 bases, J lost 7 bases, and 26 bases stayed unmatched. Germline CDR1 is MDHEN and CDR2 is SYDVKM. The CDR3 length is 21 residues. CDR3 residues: CASSPNGGQGMFGIHLQPQHF. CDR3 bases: TGTGCCAGCAGTCCTAACGGGGGACAGGGGATGTTCGGGATACATTTACAGCCCCAGCATTTT.

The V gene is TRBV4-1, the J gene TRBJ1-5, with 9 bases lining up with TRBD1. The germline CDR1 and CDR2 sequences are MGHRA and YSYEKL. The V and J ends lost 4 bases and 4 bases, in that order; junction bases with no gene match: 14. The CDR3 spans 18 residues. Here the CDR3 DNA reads TGCGCCAGCAGCCTGATACTGGGACAGGGAATCGGGAATCAGCCCCAGCATTTT. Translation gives CASSLILGQGIGNQPQHF.

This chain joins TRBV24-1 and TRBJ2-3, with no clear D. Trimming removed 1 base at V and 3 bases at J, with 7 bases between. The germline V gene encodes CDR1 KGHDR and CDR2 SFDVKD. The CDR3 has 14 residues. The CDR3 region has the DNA TGTGCCACCAGTGATTTACAACCAACAGATACGCAGTATTTT. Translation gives CATSDLQPTDTQYF.

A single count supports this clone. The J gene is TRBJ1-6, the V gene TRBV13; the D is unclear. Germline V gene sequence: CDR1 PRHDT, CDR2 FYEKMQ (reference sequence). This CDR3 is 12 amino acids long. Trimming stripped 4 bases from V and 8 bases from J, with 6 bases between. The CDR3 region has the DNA TGTGCCAGCAGCTCTCAGGATTCACCCCTCCACTTT. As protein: CASSSQDSPLHF.

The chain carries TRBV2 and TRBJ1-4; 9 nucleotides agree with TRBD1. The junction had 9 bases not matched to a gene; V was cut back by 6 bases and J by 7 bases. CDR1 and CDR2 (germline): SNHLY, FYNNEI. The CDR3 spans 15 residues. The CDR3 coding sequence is TGTGCCAGCAGCGACTGGGACAGGGAAGGTGAAAAACTGTTTTTT. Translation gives CASSDWDREGEKLFF.

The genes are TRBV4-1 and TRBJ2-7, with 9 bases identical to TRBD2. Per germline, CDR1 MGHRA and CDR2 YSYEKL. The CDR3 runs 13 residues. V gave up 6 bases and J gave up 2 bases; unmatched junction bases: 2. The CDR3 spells CASSGGGAYEQYF. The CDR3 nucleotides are TGCGCCAGCAGTGGCGGGGGGGCCTACGAGCAGTACTTC.

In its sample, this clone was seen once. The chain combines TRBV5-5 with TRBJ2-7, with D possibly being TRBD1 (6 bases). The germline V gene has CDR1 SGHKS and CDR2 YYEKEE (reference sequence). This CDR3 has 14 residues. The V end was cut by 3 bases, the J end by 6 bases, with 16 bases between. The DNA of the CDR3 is TGTGCCAGCAGCTCGAACAGGGCCCCCGGCGAGCAGTACTTC. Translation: CASSSNRAPGEQYF.

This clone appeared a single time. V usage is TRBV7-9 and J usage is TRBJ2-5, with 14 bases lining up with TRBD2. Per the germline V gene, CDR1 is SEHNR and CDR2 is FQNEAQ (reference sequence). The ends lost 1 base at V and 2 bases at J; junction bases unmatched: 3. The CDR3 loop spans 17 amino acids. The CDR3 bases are TGTGCCAGCAGCTTAGGGGGACTAGCGGGAGCGCAAGAGACCCAGTACTTC. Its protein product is CASSLGGLAGAQETQYF.

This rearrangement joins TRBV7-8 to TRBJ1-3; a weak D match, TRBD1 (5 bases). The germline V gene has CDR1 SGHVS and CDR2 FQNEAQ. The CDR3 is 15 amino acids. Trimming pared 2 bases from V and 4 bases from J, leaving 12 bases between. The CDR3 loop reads CASSLSVSGGNTIYF. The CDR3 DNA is TGTGCCAGCAGCTTAAGCGTATCAGGGGGAAACACCATATATTTT.

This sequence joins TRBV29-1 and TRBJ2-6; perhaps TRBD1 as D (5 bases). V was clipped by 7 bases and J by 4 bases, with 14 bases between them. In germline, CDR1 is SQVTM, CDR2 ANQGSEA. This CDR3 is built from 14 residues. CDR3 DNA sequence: TGCAGCGCCTTAGGGGCTCAGGGGGCCAACGTCCTGACTTTC. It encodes CSALGAQGANVLTF.